This T cell receptor (beta chain) was profiled in a study of spatial heterogeneity in lung cancer. Study details: Each unique TCR and UMI combination was seen more than ten times on average in raw reads.

Time point described: sample taken at primary tumor resection. Germline V lookup: CDR1 SQVTM, CDR2 ANQGSEA. Trimming removed 4 bases at V and 6 bases at J, with 9 bases between. The CDR3 is 11 amino acids. TCRdb ran MiXCR on the 5' RACE reads and lists one entry per CDR3 protein. Of 20,000 to 25,000 distinct CDR3 sequences listed, less than 6% are singletons. Many counts were recorded for this clonotype. Specimen: PBMCs, collected at surgery. This clonotype was sampled from a male donor with early-stage non-small cell lung cancer. V gene TRBV29-1 combines with J gene TRBJ1-2; no firm D call. As DNA, the CDR3 is TGCAGCGTTGTTTTAGGAAATGGCTACACCTTC. Translation gives CSVVLGNGYTF.